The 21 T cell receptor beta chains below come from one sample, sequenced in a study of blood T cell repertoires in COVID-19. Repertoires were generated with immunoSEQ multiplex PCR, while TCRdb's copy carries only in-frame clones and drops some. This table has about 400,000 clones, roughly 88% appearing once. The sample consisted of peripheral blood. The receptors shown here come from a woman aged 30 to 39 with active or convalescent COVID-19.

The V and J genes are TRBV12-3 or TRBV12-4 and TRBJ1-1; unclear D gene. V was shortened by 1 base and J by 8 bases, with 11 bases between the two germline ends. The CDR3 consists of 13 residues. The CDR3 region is CASSLVLTPEAFF. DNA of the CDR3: TGTGCCAGCAGTTTAGTTTTGACTCCGGAAGCTTTCTTT.

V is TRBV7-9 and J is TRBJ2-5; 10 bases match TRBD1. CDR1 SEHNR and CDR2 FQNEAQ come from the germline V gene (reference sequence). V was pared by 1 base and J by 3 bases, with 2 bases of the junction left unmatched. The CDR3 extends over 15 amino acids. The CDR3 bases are TGTGCCAGCAGCTTAGTCGGACAGGGGGAAGAGACCCAGTACTTC. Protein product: CASSLVGQGEETQYF.

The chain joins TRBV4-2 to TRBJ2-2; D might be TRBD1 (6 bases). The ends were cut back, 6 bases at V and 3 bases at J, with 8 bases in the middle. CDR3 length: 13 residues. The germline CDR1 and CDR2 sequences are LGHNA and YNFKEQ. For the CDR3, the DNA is TGTGCCAGCAGTTCAGGGGACACCGGGGAGCTGTTTTTT. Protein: CASSSGDTGELFF.

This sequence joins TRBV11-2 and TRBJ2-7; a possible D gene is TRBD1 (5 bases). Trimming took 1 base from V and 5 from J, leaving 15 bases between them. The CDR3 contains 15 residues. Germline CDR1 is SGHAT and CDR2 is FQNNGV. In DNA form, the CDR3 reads TGTGCCAGCAGCTTAGTTGCAGGGCAGGTCCACGAGCAGTACTTC. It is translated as CASSLVAGQVHEQYF.

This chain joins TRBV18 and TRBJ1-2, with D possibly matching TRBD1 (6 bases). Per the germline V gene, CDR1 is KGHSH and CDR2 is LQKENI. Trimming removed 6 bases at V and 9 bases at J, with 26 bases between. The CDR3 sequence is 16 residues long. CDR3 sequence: CASSPSLQGGSMSYTF. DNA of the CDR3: TGTGCCAGCTCCCCGAGCCTACAGGGTGGGAGTATGAGCTACACCTTC.

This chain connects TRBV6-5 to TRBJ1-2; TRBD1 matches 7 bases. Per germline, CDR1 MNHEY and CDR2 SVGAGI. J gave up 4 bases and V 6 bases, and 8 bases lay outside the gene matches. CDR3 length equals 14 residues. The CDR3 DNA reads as TGTGCCAGCAGACCGGGACAGCGATTCTATGGCTACACCTTC. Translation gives CASRPGQRFYGYTF.

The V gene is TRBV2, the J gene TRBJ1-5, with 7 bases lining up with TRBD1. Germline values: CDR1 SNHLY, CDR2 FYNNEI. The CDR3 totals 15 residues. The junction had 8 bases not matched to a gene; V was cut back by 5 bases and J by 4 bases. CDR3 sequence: CASSKTGQGNQPQHF. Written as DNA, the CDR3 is TGTGCCAGCAGTAAGACAGGGCAGGGGAATCAGCCCCAGCATTTT.

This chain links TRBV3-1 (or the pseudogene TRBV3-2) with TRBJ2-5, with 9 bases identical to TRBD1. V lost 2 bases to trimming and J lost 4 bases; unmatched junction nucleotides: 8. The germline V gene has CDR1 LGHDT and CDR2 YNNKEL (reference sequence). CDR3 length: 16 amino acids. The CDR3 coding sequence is TGTGCCAGCAGCCAATTAGGGACAGGGACCTCAGAGACCCAGTACTTC. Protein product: CASSQLGTGTSETQYF.

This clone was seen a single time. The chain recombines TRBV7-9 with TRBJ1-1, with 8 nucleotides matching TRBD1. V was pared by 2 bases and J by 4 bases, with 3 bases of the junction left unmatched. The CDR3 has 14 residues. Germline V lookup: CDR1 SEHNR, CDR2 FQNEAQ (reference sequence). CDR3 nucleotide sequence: TGTGCCAGCAGCTTACCAGGGGGCGGCACTGAAGCTTTCTTT. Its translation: CASSLPGGGTEAFF. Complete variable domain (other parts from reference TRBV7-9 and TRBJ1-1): DTGVSQNPRHKITKRGQNVTFRCDPISEHNRLYWYRQTLGQGPEFLTYFQNEAQLEKSRLLSDRFSAERPKGSFSTLEIQRTEQGDSAMYLCASSLPGGGTEAFFGQGTRLTVV.

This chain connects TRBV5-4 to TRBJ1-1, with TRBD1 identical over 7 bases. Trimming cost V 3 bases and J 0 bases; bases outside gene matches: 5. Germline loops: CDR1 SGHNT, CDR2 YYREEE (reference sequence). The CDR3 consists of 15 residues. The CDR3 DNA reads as TGTGCCAGCAGCTGGGGACAGACATTGAACACTGAAGCTTTCTTT. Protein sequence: CASSWGQTLNTEAFF. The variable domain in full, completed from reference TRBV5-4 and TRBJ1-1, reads ETGVTQSPTHLIKTRGQQVTLRCSSQSGHNTVSWYQQALGQGPQFIFQYYREEENGRGNFPPRFSGLQFPNYSSELNVNALELDDSALYLCASSWGQTLNTEAFFGQGTRLTVV.

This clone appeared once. CDR3 sequence: CASSEGQGFFTEAFF. The CDR3, as DNA: TGTGCCAGCAGTGAGGGACAGGGGTTTTTCACTGAAGCTTTCTTT. The J gene is TRBJ1-1, the V gene TRBV2, with 10 bases that match TRBD1. The CDR3 length is 15 residues. V lost 3 bases to trimming and J lost 4 bases; unmatched junction nucleotides: 5. Looked up from germline, CDR1 is SNHLY and CDR2 is FYNNEI.

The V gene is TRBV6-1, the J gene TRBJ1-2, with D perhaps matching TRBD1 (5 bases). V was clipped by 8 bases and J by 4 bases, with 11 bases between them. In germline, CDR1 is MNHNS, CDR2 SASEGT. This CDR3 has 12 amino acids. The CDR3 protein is CASGGALYGYTF. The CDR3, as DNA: TGTGCCAGCGGTGGGGCTCTCTATGGCTACACCTTC.

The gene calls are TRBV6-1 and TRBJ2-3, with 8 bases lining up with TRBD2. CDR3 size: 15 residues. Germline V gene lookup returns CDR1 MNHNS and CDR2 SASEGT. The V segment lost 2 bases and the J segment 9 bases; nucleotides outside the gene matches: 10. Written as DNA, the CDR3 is TGTGCCAGCAGTGAAAACACGGGAGGGCGGGGAACGCAGTATTTT. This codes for CASSENTGGRGTQYF.

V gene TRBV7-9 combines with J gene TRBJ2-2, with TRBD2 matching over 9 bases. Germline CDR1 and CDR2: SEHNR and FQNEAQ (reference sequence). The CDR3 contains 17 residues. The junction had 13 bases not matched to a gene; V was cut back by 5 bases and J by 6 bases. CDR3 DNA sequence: TGTGCCAGCAGCCCCACGCGGCCTAGCGGGGTCTCCGGGGAGCTGTTTTTT. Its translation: CASSPTRPSGVSGELFF.

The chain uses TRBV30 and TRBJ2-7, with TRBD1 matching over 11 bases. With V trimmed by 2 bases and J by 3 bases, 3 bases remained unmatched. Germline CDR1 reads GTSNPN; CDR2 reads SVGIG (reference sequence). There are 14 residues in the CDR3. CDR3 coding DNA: TGTGCCTGGAGTATTGGGACAGGGGGCTACGAGCAGTACTTC. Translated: CAWSIGTGGYEQYF.

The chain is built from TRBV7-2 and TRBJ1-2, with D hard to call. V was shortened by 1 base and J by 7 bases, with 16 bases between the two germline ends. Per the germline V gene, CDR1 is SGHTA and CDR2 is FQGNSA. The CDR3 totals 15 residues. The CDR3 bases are TGTGCCAGCAGCTTAGGTTCCATAGCGAAGGTTGGCTACACCTTC. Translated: CASSLGSIAKVGYTF.

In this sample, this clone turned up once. The CDR3 DNA follows: TGTGCCAGTAAAGGACAGGGGGCTAGTCAGCCCCAGCATTTT. It codes for CASKGQGASQPQHF. The V call is TRBV27, the J call TRBJ1-5, with 11 bases that match TRBD1. The trim removed 9 bases at V and 6 bases at J, leaving 7 bases unmatched. The CDR3 is 14 residues long. Germline values: CDR1 MNHEY, CDR2 SMNVEV (reference sequence).

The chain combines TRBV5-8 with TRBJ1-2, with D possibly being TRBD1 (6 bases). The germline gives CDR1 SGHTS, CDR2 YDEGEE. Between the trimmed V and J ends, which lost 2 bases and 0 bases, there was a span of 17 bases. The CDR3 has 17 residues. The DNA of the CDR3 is TGTGCCAGCAGCTTCTTCTCCCGGACAGCAACTAACTATGGCTACACCTTC. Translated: CASSFFSRTATNYGYTF.

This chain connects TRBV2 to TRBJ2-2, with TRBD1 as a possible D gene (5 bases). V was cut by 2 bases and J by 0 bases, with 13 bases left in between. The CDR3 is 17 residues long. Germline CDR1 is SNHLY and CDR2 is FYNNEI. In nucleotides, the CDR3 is TGTGCCAGCAGTGAACTTATGGCAGGGACGAACACCGGGGAGCTGTTTTTT. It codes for CASSELMAGTNTGELFF.

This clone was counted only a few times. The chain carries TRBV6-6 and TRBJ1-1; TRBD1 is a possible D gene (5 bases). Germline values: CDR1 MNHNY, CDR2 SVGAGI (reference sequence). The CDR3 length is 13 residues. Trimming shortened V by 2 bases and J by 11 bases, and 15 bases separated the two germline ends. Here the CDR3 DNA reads TGTGCCAGCAGTTACGGGCAGGGTGAATGGGCTTTCTTT. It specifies CASSYGQGEWAFF.

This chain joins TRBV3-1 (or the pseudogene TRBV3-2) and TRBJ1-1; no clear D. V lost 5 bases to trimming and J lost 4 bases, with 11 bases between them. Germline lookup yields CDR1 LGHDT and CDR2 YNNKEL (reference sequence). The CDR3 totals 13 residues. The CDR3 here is CASSGSEGTEAFF. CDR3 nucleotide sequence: TGTGCCAGCAGCGGCAGTGAGGGCACTGAAGCTTTCTTT.